This entry features one TCR beta chain sequence. Its antigen is currently not known. No much larger clonotype is one base removed from it; base qualities were not supplied. This entry is derived from a study of T cell changes during pregnancy in multiple sclerosis (dated by TCRdb to the late 2010s). In terms of the full investigation: The study examined how the T cell repertoire changed over the course of pregnancy in women with multiple sclerosis.

Inclusive of the bounding cysteine and phenylalanine, the CDR3 is 14 residues long. Only the CDR3 portion is preserved as DNA: 42 bases, with reading frame beginning at the first base. V loses 2 bases, J loses 1 base, and the germline ends lie 5 bases apart. From the germline V gene, CDR1 is SGHAT and CDR2 is FQNNGV. Libraries came from the immunoSEQ multiplex PCR assay. TCRdb mirrors the immuneACCESS table, restricted to in-frame sequences. Some clones are absent from its copies; in checked studies, under half trace to an unresolved V gene, and the reason for the others is unknown. This sample holds tens of thousands of clones; approximately 92% were observed only once. Approximately 0.99% of the sample rests with the top ten.

The receptor was isolated from a female donor with multiple sclerosis, enrolled in a pregnancy study. The chain is made from TRBV11-2 and TRBJ2-2; TRBD1 could be the D gene, as 5 bases match. Sequencing was performed on peripheral blood, taken in the first trimester of pregnancy. The CDR3 protein sequence reads: CASSLTGNTGELFF. The DNA sequence is TGTGCCAGCAGCTTAACAGGGAACACCGGGGAGCTGTTTTTT.